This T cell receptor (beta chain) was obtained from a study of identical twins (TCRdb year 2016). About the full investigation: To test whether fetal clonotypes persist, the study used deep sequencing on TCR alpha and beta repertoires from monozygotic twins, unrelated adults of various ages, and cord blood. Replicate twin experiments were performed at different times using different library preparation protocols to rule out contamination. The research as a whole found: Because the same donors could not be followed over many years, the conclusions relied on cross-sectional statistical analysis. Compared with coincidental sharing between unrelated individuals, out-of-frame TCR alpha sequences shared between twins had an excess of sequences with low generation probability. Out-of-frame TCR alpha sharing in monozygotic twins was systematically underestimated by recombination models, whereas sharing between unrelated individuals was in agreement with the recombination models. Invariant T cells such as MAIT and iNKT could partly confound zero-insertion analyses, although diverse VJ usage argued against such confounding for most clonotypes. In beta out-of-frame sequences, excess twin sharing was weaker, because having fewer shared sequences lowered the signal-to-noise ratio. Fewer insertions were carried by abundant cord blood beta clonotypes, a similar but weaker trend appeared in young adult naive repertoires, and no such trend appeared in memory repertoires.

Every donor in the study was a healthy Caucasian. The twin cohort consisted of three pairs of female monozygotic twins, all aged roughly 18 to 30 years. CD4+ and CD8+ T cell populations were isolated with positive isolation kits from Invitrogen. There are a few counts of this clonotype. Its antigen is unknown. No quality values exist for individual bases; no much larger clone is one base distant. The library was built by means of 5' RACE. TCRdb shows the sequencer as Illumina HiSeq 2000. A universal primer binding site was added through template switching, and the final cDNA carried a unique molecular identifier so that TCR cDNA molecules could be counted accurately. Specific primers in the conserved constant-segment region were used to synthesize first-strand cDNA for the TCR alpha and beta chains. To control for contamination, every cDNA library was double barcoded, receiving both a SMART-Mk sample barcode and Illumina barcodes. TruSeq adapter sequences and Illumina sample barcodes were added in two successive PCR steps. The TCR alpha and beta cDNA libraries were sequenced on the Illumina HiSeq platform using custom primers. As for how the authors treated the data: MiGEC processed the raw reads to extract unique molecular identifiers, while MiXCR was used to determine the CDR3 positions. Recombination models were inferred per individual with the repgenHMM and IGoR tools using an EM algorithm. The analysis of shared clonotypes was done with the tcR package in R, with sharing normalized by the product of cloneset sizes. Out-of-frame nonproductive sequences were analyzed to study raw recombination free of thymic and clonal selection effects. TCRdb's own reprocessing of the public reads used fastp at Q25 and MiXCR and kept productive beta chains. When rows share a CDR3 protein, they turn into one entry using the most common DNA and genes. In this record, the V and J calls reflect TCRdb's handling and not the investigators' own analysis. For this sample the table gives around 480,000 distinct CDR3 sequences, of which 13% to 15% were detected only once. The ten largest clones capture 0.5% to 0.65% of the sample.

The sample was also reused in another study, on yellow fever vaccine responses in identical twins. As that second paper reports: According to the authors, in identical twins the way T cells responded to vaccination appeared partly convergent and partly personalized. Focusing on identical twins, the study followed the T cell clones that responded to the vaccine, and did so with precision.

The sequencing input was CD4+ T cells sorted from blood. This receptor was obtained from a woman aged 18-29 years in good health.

The DNA reads as follows: TGTGCCAGCACCTTGGGCAGCTCTGGAAACACCATATATTTT. Its coded protein is CASTLGSSGNTIYF. The chain employs TRBV6-1 and TRBJ1-3, with the D gene uncertain. V is reduced by 7 bases and J by 0 bases, leaving a spacing of 10 bases between them. From its cysteine to its phenylalanine, the CDR3 spans 14 amino acids. Of the read, only the CDR3 DNA is kept; its 42 bases are in frame from base 1. The germline V gene supplies CDR1 MNHNS and CDR2 SASEGT.